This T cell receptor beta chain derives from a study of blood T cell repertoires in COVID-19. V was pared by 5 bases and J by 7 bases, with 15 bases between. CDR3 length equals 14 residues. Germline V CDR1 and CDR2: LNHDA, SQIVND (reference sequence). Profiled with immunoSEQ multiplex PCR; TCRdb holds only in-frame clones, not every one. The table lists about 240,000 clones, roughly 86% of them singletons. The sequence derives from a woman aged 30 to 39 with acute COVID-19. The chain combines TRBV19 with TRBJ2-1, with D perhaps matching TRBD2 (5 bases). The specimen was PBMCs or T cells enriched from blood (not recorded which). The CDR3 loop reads CASSYLASANEQFF. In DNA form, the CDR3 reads TGTGCCAGTAGTTACCTAGCTTCTGCTAATGAGCAGTTCTTC.